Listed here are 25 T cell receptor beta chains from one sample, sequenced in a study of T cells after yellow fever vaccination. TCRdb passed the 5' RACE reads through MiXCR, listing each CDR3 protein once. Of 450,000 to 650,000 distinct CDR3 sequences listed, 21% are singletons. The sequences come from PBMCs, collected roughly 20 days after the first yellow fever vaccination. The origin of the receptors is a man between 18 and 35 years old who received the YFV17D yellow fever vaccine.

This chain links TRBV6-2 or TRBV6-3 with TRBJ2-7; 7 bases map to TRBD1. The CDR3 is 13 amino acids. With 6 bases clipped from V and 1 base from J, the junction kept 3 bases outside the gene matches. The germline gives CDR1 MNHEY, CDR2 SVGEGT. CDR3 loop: CASSKGASYEQYF. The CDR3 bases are TGTGCCAGCAGCAAGGGGGCTTCCTACGAGCAGTACTTC.

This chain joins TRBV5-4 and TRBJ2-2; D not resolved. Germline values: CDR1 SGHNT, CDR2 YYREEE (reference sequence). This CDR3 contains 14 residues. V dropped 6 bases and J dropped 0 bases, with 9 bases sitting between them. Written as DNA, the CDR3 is TGTGCCAGCACCCCCCGAGCGAACACCGGGGAGCTGTTTTTT. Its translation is CASTPRANTGELFF.

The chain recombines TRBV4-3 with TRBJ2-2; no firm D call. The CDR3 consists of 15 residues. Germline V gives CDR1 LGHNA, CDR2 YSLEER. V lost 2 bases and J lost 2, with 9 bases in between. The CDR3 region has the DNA TGCGCCAGCAGCCAATGGCGGAGTAACACCGGGGAGCTGTTTTTT. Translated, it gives CASSQWRSNTGELFF.

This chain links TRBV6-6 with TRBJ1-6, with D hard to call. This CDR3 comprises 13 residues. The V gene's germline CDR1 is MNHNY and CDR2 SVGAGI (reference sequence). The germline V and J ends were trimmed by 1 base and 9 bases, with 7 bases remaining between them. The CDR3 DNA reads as TGTGCCAGCAGTTACTTGGGCGGTTCACCCCTCCACTTT. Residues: CASSYLGGSPLHF.

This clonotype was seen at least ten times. The CDR3 DNA reads TGTGCCAGCAGCAGGGACAGGGTTGGAGATACGCAGTATTTT. Translation gives CASSRDRVGDTQYF. V is TRBV5-4 and J is TRBJ2-3, with 9 bases that match TRBD1. This CDR3 has 14 residues. Germline lookup yields CDR1 SGHNT and CDR2 YYREEE (reference sequence). With 4 bases clipped from V and 5 bases from J, the junction kept 5 bases outside the gene matches.

CDR3 bases: TGTGCCAGCAGTTCTCCAGCCTCCTACGAGCAGTACTTC. It is translated as CASSSPASYEQYF. The genes are TRBV6-2 or TRBV6-3 and TRBJ2-7, with unresolved D. The V end lost 4 bases, the J end lost 0 bases, and 7 bases lay between the germline ends. CDR1 is MNHEY, CDR2 SVGEGT, per germline. The CDR3 has 13 amino acids.

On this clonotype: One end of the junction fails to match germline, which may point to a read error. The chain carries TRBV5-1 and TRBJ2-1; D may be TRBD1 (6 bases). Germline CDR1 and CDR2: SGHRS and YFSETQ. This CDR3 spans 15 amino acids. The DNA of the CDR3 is TGCGCCAGCAGCGGGGGCACAACACCGAATTTTAACCAAGTCTTC. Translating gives CASSGGTTPNFNQVF.

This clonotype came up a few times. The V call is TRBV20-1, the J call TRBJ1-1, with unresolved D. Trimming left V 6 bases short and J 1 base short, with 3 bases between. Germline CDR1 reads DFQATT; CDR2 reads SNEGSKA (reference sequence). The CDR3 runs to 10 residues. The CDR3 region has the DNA TGCAGTGCCTGGAACACTGAAGCTTTCTTT. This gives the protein CSAWNTEAFF.

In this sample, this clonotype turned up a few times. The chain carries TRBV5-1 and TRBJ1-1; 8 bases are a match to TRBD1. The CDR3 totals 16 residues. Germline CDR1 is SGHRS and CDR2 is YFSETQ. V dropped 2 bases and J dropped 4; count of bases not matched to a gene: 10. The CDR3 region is CASSLRQGAVGTEAFF. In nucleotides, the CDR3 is TGCGCCAGCAGCTTAAGGCAGGGGGCTGTAGGCACTGAAGCTTTCTTT.

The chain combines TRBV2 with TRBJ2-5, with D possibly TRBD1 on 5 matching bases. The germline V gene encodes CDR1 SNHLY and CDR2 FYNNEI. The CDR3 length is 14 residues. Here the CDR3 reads CAISRAPGIPPEYF. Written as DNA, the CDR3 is TGTGCGATATCCAGGGCACCCGGAATCCCCCCGGAGTACTTC.

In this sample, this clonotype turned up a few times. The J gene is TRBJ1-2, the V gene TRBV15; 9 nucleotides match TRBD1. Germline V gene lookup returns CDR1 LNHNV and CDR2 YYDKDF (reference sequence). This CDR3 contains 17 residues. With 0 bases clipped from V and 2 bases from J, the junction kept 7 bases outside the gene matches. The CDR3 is CATSRDKAGQGNYGYTF. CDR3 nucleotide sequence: TGTGCCACCAGCAGAGATAAAGCGGGACAGGGAAACTATGGCTACACCTTC.

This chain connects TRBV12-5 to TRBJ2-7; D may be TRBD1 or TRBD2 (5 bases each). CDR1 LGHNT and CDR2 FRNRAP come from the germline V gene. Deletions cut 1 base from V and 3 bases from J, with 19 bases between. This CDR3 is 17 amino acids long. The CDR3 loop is CASGLEIRLGVGYEQYF. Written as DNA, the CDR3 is TGTGCTAGTGGTTTGGAAATTCGCTTGGGGGTTGGCTACGAGCAGTACTTC.

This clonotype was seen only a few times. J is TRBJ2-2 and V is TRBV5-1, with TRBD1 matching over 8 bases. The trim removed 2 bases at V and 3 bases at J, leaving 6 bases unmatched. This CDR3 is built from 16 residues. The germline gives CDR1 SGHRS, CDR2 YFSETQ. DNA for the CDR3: TGCGCCAGCAGCTTTTTGGCGACAGGGGACACCGGGGAGCTGTTTTTT. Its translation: CASSFLATGDTGELFF.

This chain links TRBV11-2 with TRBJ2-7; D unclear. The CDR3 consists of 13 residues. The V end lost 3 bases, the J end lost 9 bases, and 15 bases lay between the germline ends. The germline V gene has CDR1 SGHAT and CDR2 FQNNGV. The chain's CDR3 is CASSFVLGVTQYF. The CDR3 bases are TGTGCCAGCAGCTTTGTCCTGGGCGTGACGCAGTACTTC.

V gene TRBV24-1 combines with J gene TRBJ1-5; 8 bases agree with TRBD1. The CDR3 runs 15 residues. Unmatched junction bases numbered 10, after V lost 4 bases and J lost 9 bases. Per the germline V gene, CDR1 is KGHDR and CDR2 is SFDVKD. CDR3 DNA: TGTGCCACCAGTGAATCAGGGGGCGCCTCTTTGCCCCAGCATTTT. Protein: CATSESGGASLPQHF.

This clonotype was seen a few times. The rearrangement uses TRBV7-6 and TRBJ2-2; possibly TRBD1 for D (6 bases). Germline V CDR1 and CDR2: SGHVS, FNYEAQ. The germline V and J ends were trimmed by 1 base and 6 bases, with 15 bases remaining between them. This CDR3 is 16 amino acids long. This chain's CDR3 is CASSLETWGRSGELFF. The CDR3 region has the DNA TGTGCCAGCAGCTTAGAAACCTGGGGGCGGTCCGGGGAGCTGTTTTTT.

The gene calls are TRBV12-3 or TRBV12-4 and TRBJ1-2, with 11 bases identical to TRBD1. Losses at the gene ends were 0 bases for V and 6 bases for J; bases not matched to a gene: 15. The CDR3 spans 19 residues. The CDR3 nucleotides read TGTGCCAGCAGTTTAGCGCGGGGGGGCGCTGGGACAGGGGGAAATGGCTACACCTTC. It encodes CASSLARGGAGTGGNGYTF.

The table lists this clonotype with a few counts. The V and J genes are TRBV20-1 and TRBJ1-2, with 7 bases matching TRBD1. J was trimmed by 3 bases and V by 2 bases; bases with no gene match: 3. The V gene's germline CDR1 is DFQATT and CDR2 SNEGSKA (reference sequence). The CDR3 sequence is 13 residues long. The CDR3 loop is CSARLDRDYGYTF. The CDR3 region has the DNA TGCAGTGCTAGACTAGACAGGGACTATGGCTACACCTTC.

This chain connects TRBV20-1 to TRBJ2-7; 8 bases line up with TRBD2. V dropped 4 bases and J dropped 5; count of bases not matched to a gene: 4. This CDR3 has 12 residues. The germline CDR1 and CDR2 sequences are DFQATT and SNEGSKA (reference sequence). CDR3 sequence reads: CSATRAGDEQYV. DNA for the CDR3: TGCAGTGCTACCCGAGCGGGGGACGAGCAGTACGTC.

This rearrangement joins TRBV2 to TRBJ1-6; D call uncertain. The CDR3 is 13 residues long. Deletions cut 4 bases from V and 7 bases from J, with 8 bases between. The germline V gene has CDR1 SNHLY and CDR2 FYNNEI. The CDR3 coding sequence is TGTGCCAGCAGTGGCTCGGGGAATTCACCCCTCCACTTT. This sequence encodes CASSGSGNSPLHF.

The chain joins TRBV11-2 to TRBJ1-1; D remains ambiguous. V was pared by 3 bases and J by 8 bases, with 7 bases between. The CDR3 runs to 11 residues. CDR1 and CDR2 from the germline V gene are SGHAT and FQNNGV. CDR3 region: CASSFNFEAFF. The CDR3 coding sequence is TGTGCCAGCAGCTTTAACTTCGAAGCTTTCTTT.

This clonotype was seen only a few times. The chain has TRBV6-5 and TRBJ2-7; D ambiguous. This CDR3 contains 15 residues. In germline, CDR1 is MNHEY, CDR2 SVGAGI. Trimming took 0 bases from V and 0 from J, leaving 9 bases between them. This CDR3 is CASSYSLQTSYEQYF. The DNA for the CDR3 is TGTGCCAGCAGTTACTCGCTACAGACCTCCTACGAGCAGTACTTC.

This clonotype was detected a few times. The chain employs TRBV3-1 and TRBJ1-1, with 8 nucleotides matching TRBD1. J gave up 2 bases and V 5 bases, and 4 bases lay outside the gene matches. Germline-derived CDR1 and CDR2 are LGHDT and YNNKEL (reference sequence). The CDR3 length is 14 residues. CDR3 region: CASSATGGNTEAFF. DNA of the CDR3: TGTGCCAGCAGCGCTACAGGGGGAAACACTGAAGCTTTCTTT.

The CDR3 DNA reads TGTGCCATCAGGAGGGAAATTGGACCGAACACTGAAGCTTTCTTT. This codes for CAIRREIGPNTEAFF. V and J are TRBV10-3 and TRBJ1-1; no firm D call. The CDR3 spans 15 residues. Trimming stripped 6 bases from V and 1 base from J, with 15 bases between. Germline loops: CDR1 ENHRY, CDR2 SYGVKD.

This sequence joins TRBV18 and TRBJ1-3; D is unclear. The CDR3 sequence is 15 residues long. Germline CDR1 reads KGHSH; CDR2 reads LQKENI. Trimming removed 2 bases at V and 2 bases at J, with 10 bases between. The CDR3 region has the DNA TGTGCCAGCTCACCAGCCCGATCGGCTGGAAACACCATATATTTT. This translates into CASSPARSAGNTIYF.